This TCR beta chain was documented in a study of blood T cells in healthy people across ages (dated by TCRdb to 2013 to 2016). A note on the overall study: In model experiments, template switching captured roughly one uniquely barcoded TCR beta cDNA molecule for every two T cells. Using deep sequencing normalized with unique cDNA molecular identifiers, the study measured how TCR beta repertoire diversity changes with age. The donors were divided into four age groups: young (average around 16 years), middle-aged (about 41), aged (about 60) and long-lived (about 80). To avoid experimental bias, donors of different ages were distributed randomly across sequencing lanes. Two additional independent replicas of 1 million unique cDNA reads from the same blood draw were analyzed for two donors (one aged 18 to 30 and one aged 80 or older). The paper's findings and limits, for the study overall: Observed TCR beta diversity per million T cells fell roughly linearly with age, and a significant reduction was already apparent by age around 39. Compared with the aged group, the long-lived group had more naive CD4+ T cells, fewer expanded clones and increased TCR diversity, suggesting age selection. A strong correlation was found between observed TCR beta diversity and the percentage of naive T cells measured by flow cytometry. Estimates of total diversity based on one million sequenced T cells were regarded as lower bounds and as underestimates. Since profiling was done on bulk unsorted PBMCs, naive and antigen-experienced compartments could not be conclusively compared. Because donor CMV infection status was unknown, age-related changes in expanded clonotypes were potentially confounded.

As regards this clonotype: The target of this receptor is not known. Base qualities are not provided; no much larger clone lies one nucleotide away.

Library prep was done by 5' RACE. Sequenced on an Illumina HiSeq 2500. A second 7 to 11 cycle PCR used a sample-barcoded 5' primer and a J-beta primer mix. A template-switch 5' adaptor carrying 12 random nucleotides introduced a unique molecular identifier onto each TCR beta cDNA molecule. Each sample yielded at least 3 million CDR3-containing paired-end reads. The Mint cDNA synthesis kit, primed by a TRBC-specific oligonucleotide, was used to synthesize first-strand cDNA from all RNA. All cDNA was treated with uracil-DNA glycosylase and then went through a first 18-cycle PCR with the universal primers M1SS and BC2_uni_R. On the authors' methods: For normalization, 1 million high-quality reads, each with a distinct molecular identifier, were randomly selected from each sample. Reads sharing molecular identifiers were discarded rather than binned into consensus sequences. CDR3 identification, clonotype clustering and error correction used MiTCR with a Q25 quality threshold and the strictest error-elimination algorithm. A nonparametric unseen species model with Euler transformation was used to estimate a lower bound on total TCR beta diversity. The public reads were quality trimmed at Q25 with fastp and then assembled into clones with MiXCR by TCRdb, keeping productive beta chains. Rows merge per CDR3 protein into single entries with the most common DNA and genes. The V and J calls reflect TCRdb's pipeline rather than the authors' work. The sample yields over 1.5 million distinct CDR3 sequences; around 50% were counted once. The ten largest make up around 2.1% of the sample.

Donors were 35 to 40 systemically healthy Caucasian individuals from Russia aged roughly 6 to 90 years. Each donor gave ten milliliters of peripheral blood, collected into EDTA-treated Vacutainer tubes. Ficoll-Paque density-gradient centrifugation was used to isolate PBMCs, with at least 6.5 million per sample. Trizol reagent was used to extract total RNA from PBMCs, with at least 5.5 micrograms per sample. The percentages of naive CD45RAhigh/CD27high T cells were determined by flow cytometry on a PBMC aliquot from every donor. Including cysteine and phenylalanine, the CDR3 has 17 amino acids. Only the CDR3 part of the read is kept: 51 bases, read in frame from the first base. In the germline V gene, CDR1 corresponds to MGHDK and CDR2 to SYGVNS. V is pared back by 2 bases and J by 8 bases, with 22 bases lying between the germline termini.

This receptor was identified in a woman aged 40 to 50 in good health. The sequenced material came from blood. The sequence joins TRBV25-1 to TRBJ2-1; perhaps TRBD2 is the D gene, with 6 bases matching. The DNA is TGTGCCAGCAGTGAAGGTTTGGCGACCCGGGGAGGCCATGAGCAGTTCTTC. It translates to CASSEGLATRGGHEQFF.